This TCR beta chain is drawn from a study of regulatory T cells in long-lasting Graves disease. Points from the study as a whole: Not thyroid tissue but only peripheral blood was studied.

Building of the TCR beta libraries involved iRepertoire HTBI primers and Arm-PCR of CDR3 regions. TCRdb used MiXCR to reprocess the multiplex PCR reads, holding one entry per CDR3 protein. The data show about 360,000 distinct CDR3 sequences, around 16% seen once. Losses at the gene ends were 0 bases for V and 2 bases for J; bases not matched to a gene: 10. Germline V gene data show CDR1 as MGHRA and CDR2 as YSYEKL. This CDR3 has 18 amino acids. This clonotype has a handful of counts. The target antigen is unknown. Time point noted: newly diagnosed GD, antithyroid drugs for less than 3 months. Scientists built the TCR library using RNA that was extracted from PBMCs. This same sample was also taken into another study, of T cells in Graves' hyperthyroidism and ophthalmopathy. From that study: Over 18 months, lack of ophthalmopathy progression marked Graves' hyperthyroidism as stable. Subjects aged 18 to 65 presented with newly diagnosed hyperthyroidism of less than 2 months' duration. Clonotypes that were expanded in thyroid above 0.001 mostly appeared in blood too.

The sequenced sample was peripheral blood mononuclear cells (PBMCs), obtained at new diagnosis, from a patient treated with antithyroid drugs. The source of this sequence is a young woman with Graves disease. J is TRBJ2-7 and V is TRBV4-1, with 10 bases matching TRBD2. CDR3 nucleotides: TGCGCCAGCAGCCAAGATTCCAAGACTAGCGGGTTTCCCTACGAGCAGTACTTC. Protein sequence: CASSQDSKTSGFPYEQYF.